Listed below are T cell receptor beta chains from one sample, sequenced in a study of response to subunit inactivated influenza vaccine. TCRdb used MiXCR to reprocess the RT-PCR reads, holding one entry per CDR3 protein. The data hold around 600,000 distinct CDR3 sequences, with approximately 11% observed a single time. These data were also reused for a study on T cells expressing NK-cell markers.

The sequencing here drew on PBMCs from blood, taken on the day of vaccination. These receptor sequences come from a man in his fifties or sixties who received an inactivated influenza vaccine. Each CDR3 is given with its conserved first and last residue. The D gene is left open where the match is weak. Not every row has a clone size; where given, it reads once, few, many or a size class.

TRBV28	TRBJ2-5	TRBD2	few	TGTGCCAGCAAGCTAGCGGGGACCCAGTACTTC	CASKLAGTQYF
TRBV7-2	TRBJ1-2	TRBD1	few	TGTGCCAGCAGCTTTCGGGACAGGTCCCGCGCTGGCTACACCTTC	CASSFRDRSRAGYTF
TRBV12-3/TRBV12-4	TRBJ2-1	-	-	TGTGCCAGCAGGAAACAGGACATCGATGAGCAGTTCTTC	CASRKQDIDEQFF
TRBV7-2	TRBJ2-2	TRBD1	few	TGTGCCAGCAGCCGGACAGGGGTTAACACCGGGGAGCTGTTTTTT	CASSRTGVNTGELFF
TRBV5-1	TRBJ1-2	-	few	TGCGCCAGCCAAGACGGAGTTTCCGCCGGCTACACCTTC	CASQDGVSAGYTF
TRBV5-4	TRBJ2-2	TRBD1	many	TGTGCCAGCAGCCAACAACCGGGACAGGGGACCGGGGAGCTGTTTTTT	CASSQQPGQGTGELFF
TRBV4-1	TRBJ2-5	-	few	TGCGCCAGCAGCCAAGAGACAGGCCTTGGGGAGACCCAGTACTTC	CASSQETGLGETQYF
TRBV6-1	TRBJ1-4	TRBD1	few	TGTGCCAGCAGACCGACAGGGTCTAATGAAAAACTGTTTTTT	CASRPTGSNEKLFF
TRBV12-3/TRBV12-4	TRBJ2-7	-	-	TGTGCCAGCAGTCTACCAGGGCTGGAGCAGTACTTC	CASSLPGLEQYF
TRBV12-3/TRBV12-4	TRBJ2-7	TRBD2	-	TGTGCCAGCAGTTTAGTTTTACGCTATCAGACTGCTCGGCACGGGGGGTCCTACGAGCAGTACTTC	CASSLVLRYQTARHGGSYEQYF
TRBV4-3	TRBJ2-1	-	many	TGCGCCAGCAGCCAAGATCGCCAGTCCTACAATGAGCAGTTCTTC	CASSQDRQSYNEQFF
TRBV12-3/TRBV12-4	TRBJ2-3	-	-	TGTGCCAGCAGACGGACGGACACAGATACGCAGTATTTT	CASRRTDTDTQYF
TRBV9	TRBJ2-1	TRBD2	many	TGTGCCAGCAGCCTAGCGGGAGGTGAGCAGTTCTTC	CASSLAGGEQFF
TRBV20-1	TRBJ2-1	TRBD2	few	TGCAGTGCTAGTTTACTAGCGGGGGAACTTTACAATGAGCAGTTCTTC	CSASLLAGELYNEQFF
TRBV20-1	TRBJ2-1	TRBD2	-	TGCAGTGCTAGGATGCAAGCGGGAAAGGTTAGAGAGCAGTTCTTC	CSARMQAGKVREQFF
TRBV20-1	TRBJ2-5	-	-	TGCAGTGCCCCCGCGGGGGCAGGACCTCAAGAGACCCAGTACTTC	CSAPAGAGPQETQYF
TRBV29-1	TRBJ1-5	-	-	TGCAGCGTTGTTGAGGCAGGGCTAGGTCAGCCCCAGCATTTT	CSVVEAGLGQPQHF
TRBV7-9	TRBJ2-7	-	once	TGTGCCAGCAGCTATGGGGGAGGCTGGTACGAGCAGTACTTC	CASSYGGGWYEQYF
TRBV15	TRBJ1-1	-	-	TGTGCCACCAGCAGAGACCGGGGACCGAACACTGAAGCTTTCTTT	CATSRDRGPNTEAFF
TRBV24-1	TRBJ2-1	TRBD1	few	TGTGCCACCAGTGATCCAACACCCCGGGACAGGGGCTTCTACAATGAGCAGTTCTTC	CATSDPTPRDRGFYNEQFF
TRBV18	TRBJ2-4	TRBD2	few	TGTGCCAGCTCACGCGGACTAGACAACATTCAGTACTTC	CASSRGLDNIQYF
TRBV7-3	TRBJ1-1	-	many	TGTGCCAGCAGCCTCACAGGGAACACTGAAGCTTTCTTT	CASSLTGNTEAFF
TRBV5-1	TRBJ2-3	TRBD2	few	TGCGCCAGCAGCTTGGCCTGGCTAGCGGGGGCGGTCCAGAACACAGATACGCAGTATTTT	CASSLAWLAGAVQNTDTQYF
TRBV12-3/TRBV12-4	TRBJ1-2	-	few	TGTGCCAGCAGCTTGACCGGGACTAGGGAAGGCTACACCTTC	CASSLTGTREGYTF
TRBV29-1	TRBJ2-3	TRBD2	-	TGCAGCGTTGAAGTTCTTGGCGGGACTAGCGGGGCGATCAGCACAGATACGCAGTATTTT	CSVEVLGGTSGAISTDTQYF
TRBV28	TRBJ2-7	TRBD2	-	TGTGCCAGCAGTTTTCCTAGCGGGATTTCCTACGAGCAGTACTTC	CASSFPSGISYEQYF
TRBV14	TRBJ2-5	-	-	TGTGCCAGCAGCCAAGGGGAAGGCGGGACGGTGACCCAGTACTTC	CASSQGEGGTVTQYF
TRBV27	TRBJ1-5	TRBD1	few	TGTGCCAGCAGTTTATATGCTGGGGACAGAATGGGCAATCAGCCCCAGCATTTT	CASSLYAGDRMGNQPQHF
TRBV7-2	TRBJ2-2	-	many	TGTGCCAGCAGCCCCCGAGGCGGGGGCCGGACCGGGGAGCTGTTTTTT	CASSPRGGGRTGELFF
TRBV13	TRBJ2-2	TRBD1	many	TGTGCCAGCAGCTGGGCCGGGACAGGGGGCGCAGGAACCGGGGAGCTGTTTTTT	CASSWAGTGGAGTGELFF
TRBV29-1	TRBJ1-2	-	few	TGCAGCGTTGCCGCGGACAGAACCTATGGCTACACCTTC	CSVAADRTYGYTF
TRBV29-1	TRBJ2-1	-	-	TGCAGCGTTCGAACAGGGTTTATCGATGAGCAGTTCTTC	CSVRTGFIDEQFF
TRBV7-2	TRBJ2-5	-	-	TGTGCCCGCAGCACACCGGGGTTCGGAGGGACCCAGTACTTC	CARSTPGFGGTQYF
TRBV29-1	TRBJ2-3	TRBD2	few	TGCAGCTGTAGCGGGGATGGGGATACGCAGTATTTT	CSCSGDGDTQYF
TRBV5-1	TRBJ1-1	-	many	TGCGCCAGCAGCCTCACCCGGGACTCTGAAGCTTTCTTT	CASSLTRDSEAFF
TRBV27	TRBJ2-1	TRBD2	many	TGTGCCAGCAGTTTAGGGTCTAGCGGGAGGGCCCGTAATGAGCAGTTCTTC	CASSLGSSGRARNEQFF
TRBV4-2	TRBJ2-7	-	few	TGTGCCAGCAGCCAAGATATTCTAGCGAGCTCCTACGAGCAGTACTTC	CASSQDILASSYEQYF
TRBV15	TRBJ2-5	-	-	TGTGCCACCAGCAGGGGGGCCCGGATAGGACAAGAGACCCAGTACTTC	CATSRGARIGQETQYF